This T cell receptor beta chain comes out of a study of blood T cell repertoires in COVID-19. Whole-study context: Sample material is recorded as cDNA or gDNA derived from T cells, B-cell-depleted T cells, or PBMCs.

The germline V gene has CDR1 GTSNPN and CDR2 SVGIG (reference sequence). The CDR3 has 11 amino acids. The V and J ends lost 7 bases and 7 bases, in that order; junction bases with no gene match: 4. Study processing details: Counts of nucleated cells, estimated from reference gene primer amplification, were obtained. Data came from immunoSEQ multiplex PCR; TCRdb stores just in-frame clones and leaves some out. The D gene and trimming were derived from the DNA, and the V and J assignments and clone size from that table. The sample includes 200,000 to 250,000 clones, around four fifths of them seen just once.

V gene TRBV30 combines with J gene TRBJ2-1; TRBD1 matches at 7 bases. The origin of this receptor is a woman of 80 years or more with acute or convalescent COVID-19. Sequences were obtained from peripheral blood. The CDR3 nucleotides are TGTGCCTCTGACAGGGCGAATGAGCAGTTCTTC. This encodes CASDRANEQFF.